This TCR beta chain emerged from a study of a mutant IDH1 vaccine in newly diagnosed glioma. Sequenced by immunoSEQ multiplex PCR; TCRdb stores in-frame clones only, minus some. The sample carries about 60,000 clones, roughly four fifths recorded once. Time point: week 5, during vaccination. A single vaccine dose contained 300 ug of mutant IDH1 20-mer peptide, and topical imiquimod was used with it. Patients carried new grade 3 or 4 IDH1-mutant astrocytomas lacking nuclear ATRX. This clone was observed a few times. Its target is not known. Trimming took 4 bases from V and 5 from J; bases not matched to a gene: 11. Germline V gene lookup returns CDR1 MNHNS and CDR2 SASEGT. This CDR3 region has 17 residues.

V is TRBV6-1 and J is TRBJ2-2, with TRBD1 matching over 9 bases. This TCR came from a woman in her fifties or sixties with glioma. Sequences were derived from PBMCs, sampled from a glioma patient whose treatment included an IDH1 peptide vaccine. The CDR3 here is CASSVWGRGTGTGELFF. Here the CDR3 DNA reads TGTGCCAGCAGTGTTTGGGGTAGGGGGACAGGGACCGGGGAGCTGTTTTTT.